The entry below gives a single T cell receptor (beta chain) sequence along with its context. The source of the sample is a study of blood T cell repertoires in COVID-19. Overall study: The United States, Italy and Spain supplied acute and convalescent COVID-19 samples.

Authors' data handling: Estimated nucleated cell counts came from reference gene primer amplification. Data came from immunoSEQ multiplex PCR; TCRdb stores just in-frame clones and leaves some out. Clone size and the V and J calls come from that table; the DNA yielded D and trimming. The sample carries roughly 34,000 clones, around 87% recorded once. This clonotype originated in a man aged 55 to 70 with active COVID-19. Sequenced: peripheral blood.

CDR3 in amino acids: CSARLEETQYF. For the CDR3, the DNA is TGCAGTGCTAGATTAGAAGAGACCCAGTACTTC. J is TRBJ2-5 and V is TRBV20-1; D unclear. There are 11 residues in the CDR3. The ends were cut back, 2 bases at V and 3 bases at J, with 4 bases in the middle. Germline V gene lookup returns CDR1 DFQATT and CDR2 SNEGSKA (reference sequence).